Below, 10 T cell receptor beta chains from the same sample are listed, as sequenced in a study of blood T cells in healthy people across ages. For the second PCR, which ran for roughly 7 to 11 cycles, a sample-barcoded 5' primer and a J-beta primer mix were used. TCRdb used MiXCR to reprocess the 5' RACE reads, holding one entry per CDR3 protein. The sample lists some 1,500,000 distinct CDR3 sequences, under 55% occurring once. Input material: blood. Receptors originate from a woman between 18 and 30 years old in good health.

This clonotype was recorded many times. The V gene is TRBV29-1, the J gene TRBJ2-5, with TRBD1 as a possible D gene (6 bases). This CDR3 comprises 12 residues. Trimming shortened V by 5 bases and J by 5 bases, and 12 bases separated the two germline ends. Germline CDR1 reads SQVTM; CDR2 reads ANQGSEA. CDR3 nucleotides: TGCAGCGTTTATGGACAGTGGGAGACCCAGTACTTC. Translating it yields CSVYGQWETQYF.

This clonotype was detected a few times. This sequence joins TRBV10-3 and TRBJ2-1; D not resolved. The V gene lost 10 bases and the J gene lost 5 bases, with 21 bases spanning the gap. In germline, CDR1 is ENHRY, CDR2 SYGVKD. This CDR3 spans 15 amino acids. CDR3: CATRFLAVEDNEQFF. The DNA of the CDR3 is TGTGCCACCAGGTTTCTGGCTGTAGAGGACAATGAGCAGTTCTTC.

The V and J genes are TRBV20-1 and TRBJ2-4, with 9 nucleotides matching TRBD1. The CDR3 extends over 15 amino acids. The trim removed 0 bases at V and 13 bases at J, leaving 13 bases unmatched. Looked up from germline, CDR1 is DFQATT and CDR2 is SNEGSKA (reference sequence). The CDR3 bases are TGCAGTGCTAGAGAGCCGGGACAGGGCTCGAATGAGCAGTACTTC. Its translation: CSAREPGQGSNEQYF.

This clonotype was seen a handful of times. This chain uses TRBV6-2 or TRBV6-3 with TRBJ2-7; tentative D call: TRBD2 (5 bases). The germline V gene encodes CDR1 MNHEY and CDR2 SVGEGT. This CDR3 is 14 amino acids long. Between the trimmed V and J ends, which lost 1 base and 5 bases, there was a span of 12 bases. The CDR3 spells CASSYYGVRNEQYF. The CDR3 DNA reads as TGTGCCAGCAGTTACTACGGGGTCAGGAACGAGCAGTACTTC.

The chain is built from TRBV28 and TRBJ2-1; tentatively, D is TRBD2 (5 bases). Germline V lookup: CDR1 MDHEN, CDR2 SYDVKM. The CDR3 sequence is 16 residues long. The germline V and J ends were trimmed by 4 bases and 4 bases, with 17 bases remaining between them. The CDR3 nucleotides are TGTGCCAGCAGTTCCTTAGCGACACCTTGGTACAATGAGCAGTTCTTC. This encodes CASSSLATPWYNEQFF. The full variable domain, its missing parts supplied by reference TRBV28 and TRBJ2-1, is DVKVTQSSRYLVKRTGEKVFLECVQDMDHENMFWYRQDPGLGLRLIYFSYDVKMKEKGDIPEGYSVSREKKERFSLILESASTNQTSMYLCASSSLATPWYNEQFFGPGTRLTVL.

The CDR3 region has the DNA TGTGCCAGCAGCTTAGCCGGGACATCTCGAGGCAATGAGCAGTTCTTC. Protein product: CASSLAGTSRGNEQFF. The rearrangement joins TRBV7-8 to TRBJ2-1; a possible D gene is TRBD1 (6 bases). The V end lost 0 bases, the J end lost 6 bases, and 15 bases lay between the germline ends. Germline values: CDR1 SGHVS, CDR2 FQNEAQ. This CDR3 is built from 16 residues.

This clonotype was seen only a few times. CDR3 nucleotide sequence: TGTGCCAGCAGTGAAGCTAGCGGCCAAGAGACCCAGTACTTC. Translated: CASSEASGQETQYF. V usage is TRBV2 and J usage is TRBJ2-5, with D perhaps matching TRBD2 (6 bases). Germline assignment: CDR1 SNHLY and CDR2 FYNNEI. The length of the CDR3 is 14 residues. Trimming took 0 bases from V and 1 from J, leaving 6 bases between them.

The V call is TRBV12-3 or TRBV12-4, the J call TRBJ1-4, with 8 bases identical to TRBD1. Losses at the gene ends were 6 bases for V and 0 bases for J; bases not matched to a gene: 9. This CDR3 contains 17 residues. The CDR3 is CASSTSGTGATNEKLFF. CDR3 DNA sequence: TGTGCCAGCAGCACCTCCGGGACAGGTGCAACTAATGAAAAACTGTTTTTT.

The V and J genes are TRBV27 and TRBJ2-3; D gene unclear. The germline gives CDR1 MNHEY, CDR2 SMNVEV (reference sequence). V dropped 4 bases and J dropped 1 base, with 9 bases sitting between them. This CDR3 spans 14 amino acids. The chain's CDR3 is CASSWNLRTDTQYF. The CDR3 coding sequence is TGTGCCAGCAGTTGGAACCTCCGCACAGATACGCAGTATTTT.

In its sample, this clonotype was seen a few times. The gene calls are TRBV20-1 and TRBJ2-1; D is unclear. The CDR3 totals 12 residues. Germline V gene lookup returns CDR1 DFQATT and CDR2 SNEGSKA (reference sequence). Trimming took off 0 bases at V and 4 bases at J, with 4 bases between the two ends. The CDR3 bases are TGCAGTGCTAGAGAGGAATACAATGAGCAGTTCTTC. Translated, it gives CSAREEYNEQFF.